The source of this T cell receptor beta chain is a study of blood T cell repertoires in COVID-19. Overall study context: The United States, Italy and Spain supplied acute and convalescent COVID-19 samples. The analysed material was cDNA or gDNA that came from T cells, B-cell-depleted T cells, or PBMCs.

Original data processing: For nucleated cells, counts were estimated from reference gene primer amplification. Sequencing used immunoSEQ multiplex PCR; TCRdb keeps in-frame clones, though not all of them. V, J and clone size were drawn from that table, and D and trimming were deduced from the DNA. The table lists some 87,000 clones, roughly four fifths of them singletons. This clone was seen ten or more times. The CDR3 is made up of 15 amino acids. The V end was cut by 2 bases, the J end by 1 base, with 11 bases between. Germline assignment: CDR1 KGHSH and CDR2 LQKENI. The chain is built from TRBV18 and TRBJ2-5; TRBD2 might be the D (5 bases). The specimen sequenced was peripheral blood. This TCR came from a woman older than 75 with active or convalescent COVID-19. CDR3 residues: CASSPDPGSQETQYF. The CDR3 DNA sequence: TGTGCCAGCTCACCAGACCCTGGGAGCCAAGAGACCCAGTACTTC.